This TCR beta chain was sequenced for a study of chemoradiotherapy in HPV16-positive cancers. Overall study results and limits: During treatment, candidate HPV-specific clones and E7-related motifs expanded in tumor. HPV-specific T cells were functionally defined from only a couple of HPV16-positive patients. Better recurrence-free survival went with HPV-responsive T-cell expansion in HPV16-positive patients.

Profiled with immunoSEQ multiplex PCR; TCRdb holds only in-frame clones, not every one. The sample records some 30,000 clones, approximately 84% being singletons. About this clone itself: The target antigen is unknown.

Trimming pared 0 bases from V and 2 bases from J, leaving 8 bases between. Germline V gene data show CDR1 as MNHNS and CDR2 as SASEGT. The CDR3 runs to 15 residues. Sample: blood, taken from a patient who underwent chemoradiotherapy. The origin of this receptor is a human donor with HPV-associated anogenital cancer. The chain combines TRBV6-1 with TRBJ1-5; unclear D gene. Here the CDR3 reads CASSEAGSGNQPQHF. CDR3 coding DNA: TGTGCCAGCAGTGAAGCAGGGTCTGGCAATCAGCCCCAGCATTTT.